This T cell receptor beta chain comes out of a study of shared clonotypes between healthy human individuals. General observations from the study: Clonotype sharing among donors was thought likely to change with sequencing depth. Shared clonotypes across all four donors exceeded non-shared ones in generation probability. The naive CD4 repertoires of a few donors were compared, and around 5% of clonotypes were shared.

Naive CD8 cells lacked CD45RO and underwent positive selection for CCR7, leaving out terminally differentiated effector memory CD45RA+ cells. This CDR3 comprises 15 residues. CDR1 and CDR2 (germline): SGHVS, FNYEAQ. The V end lost 5 bases, the J end lost 3 bases, and 14 bases lay between the germline ends. The method was immunoSEQ multiplex PCR; TCRdb's version includes in-frame clones alone and lacks a portion of them. Found here are roughly 810,000 clones, 96% of them singletons; the top ten hold less than 0.25%. With respect to this clone: Its specificity is not known.

The source of this sequence is a man aged 30-40 years in good health. Material: naive CD8+ T cells sorted from blood. The chain uses TRBV7-6 and TRBJ2-1, with a weak D call TRBD2 (6 bases). In nucleotides, the CDR3 is TGTGCCAGCAGCCTCGGGACTGGGATCTACAATGAGCAGTTCTTC. This sequence encodes CASSLGTGIYNEQFF.